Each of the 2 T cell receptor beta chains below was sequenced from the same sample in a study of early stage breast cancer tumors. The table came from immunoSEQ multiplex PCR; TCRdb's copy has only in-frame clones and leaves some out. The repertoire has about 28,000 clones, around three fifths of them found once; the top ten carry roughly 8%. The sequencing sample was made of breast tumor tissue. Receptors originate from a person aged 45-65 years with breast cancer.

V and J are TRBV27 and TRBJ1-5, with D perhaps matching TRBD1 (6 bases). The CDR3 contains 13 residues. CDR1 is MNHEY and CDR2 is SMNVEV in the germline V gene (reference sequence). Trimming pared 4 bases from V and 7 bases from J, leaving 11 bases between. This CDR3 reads CASSSTQGQPQHF. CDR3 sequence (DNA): TGTGCCAGCAGTTCGACACAGGGACAGCCCCAGCATTTT.

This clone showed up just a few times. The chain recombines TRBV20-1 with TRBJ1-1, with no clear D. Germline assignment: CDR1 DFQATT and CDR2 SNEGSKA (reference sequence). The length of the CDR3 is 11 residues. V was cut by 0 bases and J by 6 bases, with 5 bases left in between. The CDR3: CSARDEAEAFF. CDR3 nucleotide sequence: TGCAGTGCTAGAGACGAAGCTGAAGCTTTCTTT.